This is a list of T cell receptor beta chains from one sample in a study of Ad26.COV2.S vaccination and SARS-CoV-2 variants. The data were produced by immunoSEQ multiplex PCR, yet TCRdb's version contains in-frame clones alone and is incomplete. Counted here are 300,000 to 400,000 clones, roughly nine tenths occurring once; the ten biggest clones make up around 5%. The sample consisted of peripheral blood, taken in a trial of Ad26.COV2.S vaccine versus placebo. These receptors were collected from a person aged 18-60 years who received the Ad26.COV2.S COVID-19 vaccine or a placebo. CDR3s include the opening cysteine and the closing phenylalanine or tryptophan. D genes are given only for firm matches. Only some rows state a clone size, as once, few, many or a class for expanded clones.

>-|-|18|TRBV27|TRBJ1-5
CASSLGGFGGVGNQPQHF
TGTGCCAGCAGTTTAGGCGGATTTGGTGGGGTCGGTAATCAGCCCCAGCATTTT
>-|-|13|TRBV11-2|TRBJ1-1
CATITGTNTEAFF
TGTGCCACCATAACCGGGACAAACACTGAAGCTTTCTTT
>-|-|15|TRBV25-1|TRBJ1-3
CASSDPQTSGNTIYF
TGTGCCAGCAGTGATCCTCAAACCTCTGGAAACACCATATATTTT
>-|TRBD1|16|TRBV7-9|TRBJ1-5
CASTDTGVFGNQPQHF
TGTGCCAGCACCGATACAGGGGTATTCGGCAATCAGCCCCAGCATTTT
>-|-|15|TRBV7-2|TRBJ2-5
CASSLFGGIQETQYF
TGTGCCAGCAGCCTTTTCGGAGGGATCCAAGAGACCCAGTACTTC
>-|TRBD1|15|TRBV7-3|TRBJ1-2
CASSLHGTGNYGYTF
TGTGCCAGCAGCTTACACGGGACAGGGAACTATGGCTACACCTTC
>-|-|14|TRBV6-5|TRBJ1-2
CASSPYEGSYGYTF
TGTGCCAGCAGTCCCTATGAGGGGAGCTATGGCTACACCTTC
>-|-|13|TRBV3-1/TRBV3-2|TRBJ2-2
CASSQVSRRELFF
TGTGCCAGCAGCCAAGTTTCCCGGCGGGAGCTGTTTTTT
>-|-|15|TRBV5-4|TRBJ2-1
CASSPRGGTYNEQFF
TGTGCCAGCAGCCCTCGGGGCGGGACCTACAATGAGCAGTTCTTC
>-|-|14|TRBV6-5|TRBJ2-2
CASRLIGNTGELFF
TGTGCCAGCAGATTAATCGGAAACACCGGGGAGCTGTTTTTT
>-|-|15|TRBV25-1|TRBJ1-5
CASSGEQGGYQPQHF
TGTGCCAGCAGTGGAGAGCAGGGAGGTTATCAGCCCCAGCATTTT
>-|-|16|TRBV5-1|TRBJ2-7
CASSLAGRGTPYEQYF
TGCGCCAGCAGCTTGGCAGGCCGGGGGACCCCCTACGAGCAGTACTTC
>-|-|15|TRBV27|TRBJ2-7
CASSLGTGVAYEQYF
-
>-|-|13|TRBV5-4|TRBJ1-3
CASSLGGGNTIYF
TGTGCCAGCAGCTTGGGGGGGGGAAACACCATATATTTT
>-|TRBD1|13|TRBV28|TRBJ1-6
CASQTGPASPLHF
TGTGCCAGCCAGACAGGGCCAGCGTCACCCCTCCACTTT
>-|-|15|TRBV10-3|TRBJ1-5
CAISAGADSNQPQHF
TGTGCCATCAGTGCAGGGGCCGATAGCAATCAGCCCCAGCATTTT
>-|-|16|TRBV2|TRBJ1-2
CASSGRGRGTPHGYTF
TGTGCCAGCAGCGGACGAGGGAGGGGAACTCCACATGGCTACACCTTC
>-|-|14|TRBV5-4|TRBJ1-5
CASSIRDSNQPQHF
TGTGCCAGCAGCATCCGGGACAGCAATCAGCCCCAGCATTTT
>-|TRBD1|13|TRBV19|TRBJ2-5
CASSSTGLETQYF
TGTGCCAGTAGTTCGACAGGGTTGGAGACCCAGTACTTC
>-|TRBD1|14|TRBV11-2|TRBJ2-1
CASRGTGSYNEQFF
TGTGCCAGCAGGGGGACAGGCTCCTACAATGAGCAGTTCTTC
>-|-|13|TRBV10-2|TRBJ1-1
CASSALRNTEAFF
TGCGCCAGCAGTGCTCTCAGGAACACTGAAGCTTTCTTT
>once|-|14|TRBV7-3|TRBJ2-3
CASSLVVSTDTQYF
TGTGCCAGCAGCTTGGTGGTGAGCACAGATACGCAGTATTTT
>-|TRBD2|13|TRBV24-1|TRBJ2-5
CATSDRGGETQYF
TGTGCCACCAGTGATCGGGGGGGGGAGACCCAGTACTTC
>-|TRBD1|14|TRBV10-3|TRBJ1-1
CAIRGQGKGTEAFF
TGTGCCATCAGGGGACAGGGGAAGGGCACTGAAGCTTTCTTT
>-|-|15|TRBV5-1|TRBJ2-2
CASSLGTEGTGELFF
TGCGCCAGCAGCTTAGGGACGGAGGGCACCGGGGAGCTGTTTTTT
>-|-|17|TRBV6-2/TRBV6-3|TRBJ2-3
CASSSPGVGWGTDTQYF
TGTGCCAGCAGTTCCCCGGGGGTTGGCTGGGGCACAGATACGCAGTATTTT
>-|TRBD2|16|TRBV7-8|TRBJ2-1
CASSRLEAAGVNEQFF
TGTGCCAGCAGCCGCCTCGAGGCGGCGGGGGTCAATGAGCAGTTCTTC
>-|-|12|TRBV28|TRBJ1-1
CASSGQNTEAFF
TGTGCCAGCAGCGGGCAGAACACTGAAGCTTTCTTT
>-|-|14|TRBV5-6|TRBJ1-6
CASSSGGGPWALHF
TGTGCCAGCAGCTCGGGCGGGGGACCTTGGGCCCTCCACTTT
>-|-|22|TRBV9|TRBJ1-2
CASSVESGQGGCCRQETYGYTF
TGTGCCAGCAGCGTAGAGTCTGGGCAAGGGGGGTGCTGTAGACAGGAGACCTATGGCTACACCTTC
>-|-|12|TRBV5-6|TRBJ1-2
CASSPQGYGYTF
TGTGCCAGCAGCCCGCAGGGATATGGCTACACCTTC
>-|-|13|TRBV12-3/TRBV12-4|TRBJ1-1
CASSHAGKTEAFF
TGTGCCAGCAGTCATGCAGGGAAGACTGAAGCTTTCTTT
>-|-|12|TRBV12-3/TRBV12-4|TRBJ2-5
CASSLGRETQYF
TGTGCCAGCAGTTTAGGGCGGGAGACCCAGTACTTC
>-|-|14|TRBV5-1|TRBJ2-5
CASSLEGFVETQYF
TGCGCCAGCAGCTTGGAGGGGTTTGTAGAGACCCAGTACTTC
>-|-|15|TRBV3-1/TRBV3-2|TRBJ1-1
CASSQVGRDHTEAFF
TGTGCCAGCAGCCAAGTCGGCAGGGATCACACTGAAGCTTTCTTT
>-|-|16|TRBV30|TRBJ1-2
CAWKGGYRQLRYGYTF
TGTGCCTGGAAAGGGGGATATCGACAGCTCCGCTATGGCTACACCTTC
>-|-|16|TRBV27|TRBJ1-1
CASSLSNGALNTEAFF
TGTGCCAGCAGTTTATCGAACGGGGCTTTGAACACTGAAGCTTTCTTT
>-|-|19|TRBV1|TRBJ1-2
CTSSAKMMRGRGGYYGYTF
TGCACCAGCAGCGCCAAGATGATGAGAGGGAGGGGCGGTTACTATGGCTACACCTTC
>-|-|16|TRBV6-5|TRBJ1-1
CASSYPGPYGSTEAFF
TGTGCCAGCAGTTACCCAGGGCCCTACGGGAGCACTGAAGCTTTCTTT
>few|-|14|TRBV9|TRBJ2-7
CASSVAGRGFEQYF
TGTGCCAGCAGCGTAGCAGGCAGGGGCTTCGAGCAGTACTTC
>-|-|13|TRBV27|TRBJ1-2
CASSSLGTGGYTF
TGTGCCAGCAGTTCGCTGGGCACTGGCGGCTACACCTTC
>-|-|11|TRBV27|TRBJ1-2
CASGSGYGYTF
TGTGCCAGCGGGAGTGGCTATGGCTACACCTTC
>-|-|14|TRBV7-6|TRBJ1-1
CASSLDRTSTEAFF
TGTGCCAGCAGCTTGGACAGAACGAGCACTGAAGCTTTCTTT